This is a list of T cell receptor beta chains from one sample in a study of CD8+ T cells in alopecia areata. Clones were read by immunoSEQ multiplex PCR, and TCRdb kept only the in-frame ones, dropping some. Altogether tens of thousands of clones are present, just over 50% being singletons, with the ten largest covering 5.5% to 6.5%. The sequenced sample consisted of NKG2D-high CD8+ T cells sorted from blood. These receptors were collected from a human donor with alopecia areata. Both conserved end residues are part of each CDR3. Each record gives: CDR3 DNA, CDR3 protein, V gene, J gene, D gene, clone size. A D gene is named only where the DNA matches it firmly. Clone size appears in some rows only: once, few, many, or a class for an expanded clone.

cdr3_nt: TGTGCCAGCAGCTTAGGGAGGGGGAGCAATCAGCCCCAGCATTTT; cdr3_aa: CASSLGRGSNQPQHF; v_call: TRBV13; j_call: TRBJ1-5; d_call: .; clone_size: .
cdr3_nt: TGCGCCAGCAGCTCCGGGGTGCGATACGAGCAGTACTTC; cdr3_aa: CASSSGVRYEQYF; v_call: TRBV4-3; j_call: TRBJ2-7; d_call: .; clone_size: .
cdr3_nt: TGTGCCAGCAGCTTAGCGGTCTCTGTAGACGGCTACACCTTC; cdr3_aa: CASSLAVSVDGYTF; v_call: TRBV7-9; j_call: TRBJ1-2; d_call: .; clone_size: .
cdr3_nt: TGTGCCAGCAGTTTACGACAGGGGGGGGATACGCAGTATTTT; cdr3_aa: CASSLRQGGDTQYF; v_call: TRBV28; j_call: TRBJ2-3; d_call: TRBD1; clone_size: .
cdr3_nt: TGTGCCAGCAGCCACTACCCTTCGGGGCCCTATGGCTACACCTTC; cdr3_aa: CASSHYPSGPYGYTF; v_call: TRBV7-8; j_call: TRBJ1-2; d_call: .; clone_size: few
cdr3_nt: TGCAGCGTTGAAAGTAGGAGCAAGAGCGGGAGAGTTTCGCAGTTCTTC; cdr3_aa: CSVESRSKSGRVSQFF; v_call: TRBV29-1; j_call: TRBJ2-1; d_call: TRBD2; clone_size: few
cdr3_nt: TGTGCCAGCAGTGCGGGCCCGAACACTGAAGCTTTCTTT; cdr3_aa: CASSAGPNTEAFF; v_call: TRBV25-1; j_call: TRBJ1-1; d_call: .; clone_size: .
cdr3_nt: TGTGCCAGCAGCGCGACACGTCGAGAGACCCAGTACTTC; cdr3_aa: CASSATRRETQYF; v_call: TRBV28; j_call: TRBJ2-5; d_call: .; clone_size: .
cdr3_nt: TGTGCCACCCGGCTGAGAGAAGAAAAACTGTTTTTT; cdr3_aa: CATRLREEKLFF; v_call: TRBV25-1; j_call: TRBJ1-4; d_call: .; clone_size: once
cdr3_nt: TGCAGCATGGGACAGGGGGACACTGAAGCTTTCTTT; cdr3_aa: CSMGQGDTEAFF; v_call: TRBV29-1; j_call: TRBJ1-1; d_call: TRBD1; clone_size: .
cdr3_nt: TGTGCCAGCAGCTTAGAGACAGGAAATTGGCACCATCAGCCCCAGCATTTT; cdr3_aa: CASSLETGNWHHQPQHF; v_call: TRBV7-6; j_call: TRBJ1-5; d_call: .; clone_size: .
cdr3_nt: TGTGCCAGCAACCTACTAGCGGAGAACACCGGGGAGCTGTTTTTT; cdr3_aa: CASNLLAENTGELFF; v_call: TRBV27; j_call: TRBJ2-2; d_call: TRBD2; clone_size: .
cdr3_nt: TGCAGCGGCGGGACAATCTACAATGAGCAGTTCTTC; cdr3_aa: CSGGTIYNEQFF; v_call: TRBV29-1; j_call: TRBJ2-1; d_call: .; clone_size: few
cdr3_nt: TGTGCCAGCAGTTGGCGGGAGGGAGATACGCAGTATTTT; cdr3_aa: CASSWREGDTQYF; v_call: TRBV6-5; j_call: TRBJ2-3; d_call: TRBD2; clone_size: .
cdr3_nt: TGTGCCAGCGGAGGGACGCGGGGCTACACCTTC; cdr3_aa: CASGGTRGYTF; v_call: TRBV2; j_call: TRBJ1-2; d_call: .; clone_size: .
cdr3_nt: TGCAGCGTTATCTTTTTCGGGGAGCTGTTTTTT; cdr3_aa: CSVIFFGELFF; v_call: TRBV29-1; j_call: TRBJ2-2; d_call: .; clone_size: .
cdr3_nt: TGCGCCAGCAGCGGTGGGACAGCGAACACTGAAGCTTTCTTT; cdr3_aa: CASSGGTANTEAFF; v_call: TRBV4-1; j_call: TRBJ1-1; d_call: TRBD1; clone_size: few
cdr3_nt: TGCAGCGTTCTTGGGACAGGAGTATCCACCGGGGAGCTGTTTTTT; cdr3_aa: CSVLGTGVSTGELFF; v_call: TRBV29-1; j_call: TRBJ2-2; d_call: TRBD1; clone_size: .